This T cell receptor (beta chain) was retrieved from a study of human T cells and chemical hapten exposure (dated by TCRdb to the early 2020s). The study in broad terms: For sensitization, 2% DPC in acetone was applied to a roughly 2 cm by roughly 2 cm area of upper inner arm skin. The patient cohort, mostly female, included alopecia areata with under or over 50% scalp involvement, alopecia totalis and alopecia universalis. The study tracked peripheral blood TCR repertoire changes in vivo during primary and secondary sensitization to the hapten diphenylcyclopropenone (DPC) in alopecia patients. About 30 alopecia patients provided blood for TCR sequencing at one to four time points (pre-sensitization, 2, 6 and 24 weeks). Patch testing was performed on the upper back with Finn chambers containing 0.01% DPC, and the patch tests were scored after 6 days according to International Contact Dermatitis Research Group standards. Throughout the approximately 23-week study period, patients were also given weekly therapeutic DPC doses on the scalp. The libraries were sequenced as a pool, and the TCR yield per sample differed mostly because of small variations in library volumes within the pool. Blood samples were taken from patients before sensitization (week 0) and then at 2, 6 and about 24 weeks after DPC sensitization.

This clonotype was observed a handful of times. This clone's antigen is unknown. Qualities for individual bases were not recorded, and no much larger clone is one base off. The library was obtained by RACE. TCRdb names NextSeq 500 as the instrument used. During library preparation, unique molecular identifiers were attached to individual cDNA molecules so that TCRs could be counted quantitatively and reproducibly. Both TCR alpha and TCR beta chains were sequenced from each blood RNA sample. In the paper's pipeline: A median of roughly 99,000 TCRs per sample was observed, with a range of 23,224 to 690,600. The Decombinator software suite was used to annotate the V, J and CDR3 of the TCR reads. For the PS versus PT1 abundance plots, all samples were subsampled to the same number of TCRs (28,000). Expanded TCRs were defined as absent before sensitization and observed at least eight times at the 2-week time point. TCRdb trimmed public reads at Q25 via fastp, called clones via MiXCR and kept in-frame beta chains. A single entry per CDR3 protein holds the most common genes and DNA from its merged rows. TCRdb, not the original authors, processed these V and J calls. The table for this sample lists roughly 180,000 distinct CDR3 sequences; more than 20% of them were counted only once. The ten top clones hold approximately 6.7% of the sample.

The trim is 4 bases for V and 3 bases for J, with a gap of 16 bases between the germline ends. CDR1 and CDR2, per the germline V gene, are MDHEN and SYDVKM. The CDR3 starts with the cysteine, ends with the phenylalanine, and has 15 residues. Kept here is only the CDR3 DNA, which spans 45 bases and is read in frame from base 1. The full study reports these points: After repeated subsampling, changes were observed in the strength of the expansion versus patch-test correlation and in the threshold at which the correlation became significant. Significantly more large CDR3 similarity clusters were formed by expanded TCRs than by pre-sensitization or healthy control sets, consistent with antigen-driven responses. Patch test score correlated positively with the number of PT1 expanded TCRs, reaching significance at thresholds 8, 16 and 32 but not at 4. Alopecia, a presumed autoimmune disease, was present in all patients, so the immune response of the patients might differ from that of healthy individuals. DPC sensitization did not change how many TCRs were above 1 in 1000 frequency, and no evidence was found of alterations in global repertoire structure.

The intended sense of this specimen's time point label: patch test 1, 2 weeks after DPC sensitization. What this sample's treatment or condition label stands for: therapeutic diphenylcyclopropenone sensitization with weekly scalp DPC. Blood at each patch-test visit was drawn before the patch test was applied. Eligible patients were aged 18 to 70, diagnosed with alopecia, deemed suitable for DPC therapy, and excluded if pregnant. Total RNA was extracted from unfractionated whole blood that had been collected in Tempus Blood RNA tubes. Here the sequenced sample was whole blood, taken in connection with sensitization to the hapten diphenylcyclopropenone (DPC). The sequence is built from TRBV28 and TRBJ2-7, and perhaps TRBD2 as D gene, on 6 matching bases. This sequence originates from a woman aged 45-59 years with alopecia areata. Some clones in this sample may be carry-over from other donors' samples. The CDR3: CASSSPRGTDYEQYF. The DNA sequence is TGTGCCAGCAGTTCTCCCCGTGGGACTGACTACGAGCAGTACTTC. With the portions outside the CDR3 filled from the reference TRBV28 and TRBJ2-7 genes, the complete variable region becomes DVKVTQSSRYLVKRTGEKVFLECVQDMDHENMFWYRQDPGLGLRLIYFSYDVKMKEKGDIPEGYSVSREKKERFSLILESASTNQTSMYLCASSSPRGTDYEQYFGPGTRLTVT.